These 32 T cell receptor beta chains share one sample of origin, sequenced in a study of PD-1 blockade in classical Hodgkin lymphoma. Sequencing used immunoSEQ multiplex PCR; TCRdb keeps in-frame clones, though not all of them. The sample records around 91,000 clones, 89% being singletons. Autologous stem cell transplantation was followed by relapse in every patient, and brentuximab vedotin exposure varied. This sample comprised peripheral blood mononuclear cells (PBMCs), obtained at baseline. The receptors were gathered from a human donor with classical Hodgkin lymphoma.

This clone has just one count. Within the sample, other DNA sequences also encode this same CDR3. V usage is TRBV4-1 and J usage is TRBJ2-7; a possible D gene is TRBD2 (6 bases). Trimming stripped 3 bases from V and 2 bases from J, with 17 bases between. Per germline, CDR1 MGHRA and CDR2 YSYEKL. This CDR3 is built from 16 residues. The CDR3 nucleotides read TGCGCCAGCAGCCAGGGGGTGTATCTAGCGACCTACGAGCAGTACTTC. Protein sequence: CASSQGVYLATYEQYF.

This CDR3 reads CASSSWGPQETQYF. CDR3 bases: TGTGCCAGCAGCTCCTGGGGGCCCCAAGAGACCCAGTACTTC. The rearrangement joins TRBV13 to TRBJ2-5; the D gene is possibly TRBD1 (6 bases). Germline lookup yields CDR1 PRHDT and CDR2 FYEKMQ (reference sequence). V was shortened by 4 bases and J by 1 base, with 10 bases between the two germline ends. CDR3 size: 14 residues.

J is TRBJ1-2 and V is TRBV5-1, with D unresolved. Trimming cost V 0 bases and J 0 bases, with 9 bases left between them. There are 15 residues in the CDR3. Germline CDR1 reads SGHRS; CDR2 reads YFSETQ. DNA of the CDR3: TGCGCCAGCAGCTTGGCTGCGACGTCTAACTATGGCTACACCTTC. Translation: CASSLAATSNYGYTF. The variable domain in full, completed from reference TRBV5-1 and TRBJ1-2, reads KAGVTQTPRYLIKTRGQQVTLSCSPISGHRSVSWYQQTPGQGLQFLFEYFSETQRNKGNFPGRFSGRQFSNSRSEMNVSTLELGDSALYLCASSLAATSNYGYTFGSGTRLTVV.

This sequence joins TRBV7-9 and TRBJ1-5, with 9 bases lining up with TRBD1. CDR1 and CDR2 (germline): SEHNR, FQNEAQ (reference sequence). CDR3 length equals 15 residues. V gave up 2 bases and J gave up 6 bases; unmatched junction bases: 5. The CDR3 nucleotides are TGTGCCAGCAGCTTAACAGGGGGCTCAGGTCAGCCCCAGCATTTT. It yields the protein CASSLTGGSGQPQHF.

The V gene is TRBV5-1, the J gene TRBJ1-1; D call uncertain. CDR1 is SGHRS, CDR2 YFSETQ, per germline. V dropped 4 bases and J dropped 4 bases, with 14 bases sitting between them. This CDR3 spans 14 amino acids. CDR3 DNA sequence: TGCGCCAGCAGCAAGGACGGTGTTCGCACTGAAGCTTTCTTT. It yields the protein CASSKDGVRTEAFF.

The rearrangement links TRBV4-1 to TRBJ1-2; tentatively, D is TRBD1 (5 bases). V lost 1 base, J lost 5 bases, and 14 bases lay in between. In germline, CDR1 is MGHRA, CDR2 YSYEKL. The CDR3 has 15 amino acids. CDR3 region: CASSQVGQGKYGYTF. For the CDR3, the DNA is TGCGCCAGCAGCCAAGTCGGGCAGGGAAAATATGGCTACACCTTC.

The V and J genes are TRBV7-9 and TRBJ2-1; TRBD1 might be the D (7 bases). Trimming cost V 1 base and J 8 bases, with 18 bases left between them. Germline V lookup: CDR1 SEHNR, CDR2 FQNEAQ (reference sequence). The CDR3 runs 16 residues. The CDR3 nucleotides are TGTGCCAGCAGCTTAGATGGGACTGGCACAGGGGATGAGCAGTTCTTC. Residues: CASSLDGTGTGDEQFF.

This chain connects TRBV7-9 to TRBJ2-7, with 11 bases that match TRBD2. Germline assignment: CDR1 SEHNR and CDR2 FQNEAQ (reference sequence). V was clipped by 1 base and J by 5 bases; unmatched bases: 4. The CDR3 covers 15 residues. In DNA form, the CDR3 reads TGTGCCAGCAGCTTAGTGACTAGCGGGGTCCACGAGCAGTACTTC. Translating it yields CASSLVTSGVHEQYF.

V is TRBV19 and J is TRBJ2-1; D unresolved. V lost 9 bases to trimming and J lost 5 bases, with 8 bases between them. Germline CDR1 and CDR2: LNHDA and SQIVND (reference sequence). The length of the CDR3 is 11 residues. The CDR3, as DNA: TGTGCCAGCACATTTCACAATGAGCAGTTCTTC. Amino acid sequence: CASTFHNEQFF.

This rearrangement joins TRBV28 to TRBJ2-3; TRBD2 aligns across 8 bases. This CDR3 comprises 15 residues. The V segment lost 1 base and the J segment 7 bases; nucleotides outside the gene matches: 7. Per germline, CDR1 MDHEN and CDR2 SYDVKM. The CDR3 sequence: CASSLLGGLGYTQYF. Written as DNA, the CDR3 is TGTGCCAGCAGTTTATTAGGGGGACTAGGGTATACGCAGTATTTT.

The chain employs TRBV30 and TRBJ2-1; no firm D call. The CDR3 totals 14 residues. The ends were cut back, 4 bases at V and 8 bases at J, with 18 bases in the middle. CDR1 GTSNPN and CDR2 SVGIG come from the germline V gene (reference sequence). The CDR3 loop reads CAWNEARSGDEQFF. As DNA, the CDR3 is TGTGCCTGGAACGAGGCTAGGAGTGGGGATGAGCAGTTCTTC.

CDR3 protein: CASSLTSGDYEQYF. The DNA for the CDR3 is TGTGCCAGCAGCTTGACTAGCGGAGACTACGAGCAGTACTTC. V gene TRBV7-8 combines with J gene TRBJ2-7; 9 positions match TRBD2. Germline V gene data show CDR1 as SGHVS and CDR2 as FQNEAQ. The V gene end was trimmed by 3 bases and the J gene end by 3 bases; junction bases not matched to a gene: 3. The CDR3 has 14 residues. The variable domain in full, completed from reference TRBV7-8 and TRBJ2-7, reads GAGVSQSPRYKVAKRGQDVALRCDPISGHVSLFWYQQALGQGPEFLTYFQNEAQLDKSGLPSDRFFAERPEGSVSTLKIQRTQQEDSAVYLCASSLTSGDYEQYFGPGTRLTVT.

Written as DNA, the CDR3 is TGTGCCAGTGGCGGACTAGCTGGCACCGGGGAGCTGTTTTTT. Translated: CASGGLAGTGELFF. The genes are TRBV27 and TRBJ2-2; TRBD2 matches 8 bases. The CDR3 sequence is 14 residues long. Per the germline V gene, CDR1 is MNHEY and CDR2 is SMNVEV (reference sequence). J was trimmed by 4 bases and V by 9 bases; bases with no gene match: 7.

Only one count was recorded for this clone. Here the CDR3 reads CASSLAVWGESGYTF. The CDR3 DNA reads as TGCGCCAGCAGCTTGGCGGTTTGGGGGGAAAGTGGCTACACCTTC. The chain is built from TRBV5-1 and TRBJ1-2; the D gene is possibly TRBD1 (5 bases). V was pared by 0 bases and J by 7 bases, with 16 bases between. The CDR3 has 15 amino acids. Germline V lookup: CDR1 SGHRS, CDR2 YFSETQ.

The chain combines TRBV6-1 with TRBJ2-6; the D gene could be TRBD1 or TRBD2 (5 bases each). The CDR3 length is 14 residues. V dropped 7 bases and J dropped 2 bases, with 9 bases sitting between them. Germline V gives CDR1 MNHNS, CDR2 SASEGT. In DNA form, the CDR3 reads TGTGCCAGCACCCGGGGCGCTGGGGCCAACGTCCTGACTTTC. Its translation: CASTRGAGANVLTF.

CDR3 amino acids: CASSLRDTGRDEQYF. CDR3 sequence (DNA): TGTGCCAGCAGCCTACGGGACACCGGTCGGGACGAGCAGTACTTC. The chain employs TRBV7-2 and TRBJ2-7; TRBD1 is a possible D gene (6 bases). Germline V gene lookup returns CDR1 SGHTA and CDR2 FQGNSA. The CDR3 totals 15 residues. The V and J ends lost 5 bases and 5 bases respectively, with 19 bases between them.

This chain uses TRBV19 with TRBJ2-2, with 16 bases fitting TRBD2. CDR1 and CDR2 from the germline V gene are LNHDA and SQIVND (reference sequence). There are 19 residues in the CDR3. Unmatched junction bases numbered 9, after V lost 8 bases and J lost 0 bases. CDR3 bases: TGTGCCAGTTACTACTCGGGACTAGCGGGAGGGGCGAACACCGGGGAGCTGTTTTTT. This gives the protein CASYYSGLAGGANTGELFF.

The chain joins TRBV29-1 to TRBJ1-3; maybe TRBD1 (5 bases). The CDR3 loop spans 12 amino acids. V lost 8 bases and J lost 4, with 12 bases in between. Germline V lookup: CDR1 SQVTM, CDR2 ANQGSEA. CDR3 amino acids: CSSLDIGNTIYF. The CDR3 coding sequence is TGCAGCTCCTTGGACATCGGAAACACCATATATTTT.

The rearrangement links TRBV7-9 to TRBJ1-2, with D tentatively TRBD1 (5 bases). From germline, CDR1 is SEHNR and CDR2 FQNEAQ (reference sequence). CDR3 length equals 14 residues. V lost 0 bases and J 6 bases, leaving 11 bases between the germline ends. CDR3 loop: CASSLARGANGYTF. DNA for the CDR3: TGTGCCAGCAGCTTAGCGAGGGGTGCCAATGGCTACACCTTC.

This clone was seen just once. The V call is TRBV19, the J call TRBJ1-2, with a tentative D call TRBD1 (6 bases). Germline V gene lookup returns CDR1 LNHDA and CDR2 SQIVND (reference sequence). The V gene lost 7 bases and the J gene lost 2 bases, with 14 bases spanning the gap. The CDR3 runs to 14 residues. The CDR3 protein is CASNSAGANYGYTF. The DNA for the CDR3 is TGTGCCAGTAATTCTGCGGGGGCGAACTATGGCTACACCTTC.

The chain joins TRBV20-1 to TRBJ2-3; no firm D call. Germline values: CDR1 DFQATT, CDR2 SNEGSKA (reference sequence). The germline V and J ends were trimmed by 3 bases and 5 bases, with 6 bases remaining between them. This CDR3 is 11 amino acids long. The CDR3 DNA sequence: TGCAGTGCTAGGGTAGGAGATACGCAGTATTTT. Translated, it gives CSARVGDTQYF.

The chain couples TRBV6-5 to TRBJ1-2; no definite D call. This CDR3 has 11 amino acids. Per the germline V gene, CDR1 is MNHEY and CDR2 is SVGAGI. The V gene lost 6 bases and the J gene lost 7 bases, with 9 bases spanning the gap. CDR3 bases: TGTGCCAGCAGATCCGGGTTTGGCTACACCTTC. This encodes CASRSGFGYTF.

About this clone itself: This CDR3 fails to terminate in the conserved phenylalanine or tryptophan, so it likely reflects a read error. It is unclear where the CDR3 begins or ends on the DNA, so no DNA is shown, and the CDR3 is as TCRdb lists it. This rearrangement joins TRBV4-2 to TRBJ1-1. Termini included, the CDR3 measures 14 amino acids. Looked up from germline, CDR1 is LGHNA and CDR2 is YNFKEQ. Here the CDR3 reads CASSQQKWHRGRGG.

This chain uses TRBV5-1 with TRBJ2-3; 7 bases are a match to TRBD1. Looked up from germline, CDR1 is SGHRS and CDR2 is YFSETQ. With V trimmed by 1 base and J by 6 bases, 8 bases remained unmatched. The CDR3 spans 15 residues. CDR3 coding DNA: TGCGCCAGCAGCTTGAGGGGGCAGGGTATCGATACGCAGTATTTT. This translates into CASSLRGQGIDTQYF.

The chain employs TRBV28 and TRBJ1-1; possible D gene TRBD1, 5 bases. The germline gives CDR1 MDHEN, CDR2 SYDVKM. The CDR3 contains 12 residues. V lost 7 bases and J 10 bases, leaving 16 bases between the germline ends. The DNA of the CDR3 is TGTGCCAGCATGGTCTCTGTCGGGGGAGCTTTCTTT. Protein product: CASMVSVGGAFF.

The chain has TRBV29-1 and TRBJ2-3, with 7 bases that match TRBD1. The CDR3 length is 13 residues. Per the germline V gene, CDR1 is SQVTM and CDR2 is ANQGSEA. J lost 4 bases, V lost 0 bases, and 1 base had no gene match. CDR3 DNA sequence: TGCAGCGTTGAAGAAGGGGGCCCAGATACGCAGTATTTT. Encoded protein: CSVEEGGPDTQYF.

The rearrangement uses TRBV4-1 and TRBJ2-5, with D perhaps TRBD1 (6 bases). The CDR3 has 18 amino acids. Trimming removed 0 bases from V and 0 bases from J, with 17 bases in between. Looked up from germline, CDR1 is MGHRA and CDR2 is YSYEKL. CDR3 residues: CASSQDPQGLLYQETQYF. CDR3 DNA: TGCGCCAGCAGCCAAGATCCCCAGGGGCTGCTGTACCAAGAGACCCAGTACTTC.

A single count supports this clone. CDR3 sequence (DNA): TGTGCCAGCAGTACGACGCGACTGGGACACCAGAGCTCCTACGAGCAGTACTTC. It translates to CASSTTRLGHQSSYEQYF. The rearrangement uses TRBV2 and TRBJ2-7; tentative D call: TRBD1 (6 bases). The V and J ends lost 5 bases and 0 bases respectively, with 23 bases between them. The CDR3 spans 18 residues. CDR1 and CDR2 from the germline V gene are SNHLY and FYNNEI.

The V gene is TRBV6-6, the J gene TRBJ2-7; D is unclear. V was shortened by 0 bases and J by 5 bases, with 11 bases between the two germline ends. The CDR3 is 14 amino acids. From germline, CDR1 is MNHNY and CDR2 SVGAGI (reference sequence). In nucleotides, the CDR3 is TGTGCCAGCAGTTACTCAAACAGTCGGAACGAGCAGTACTTC. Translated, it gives CASSYSNSRNEQYF.

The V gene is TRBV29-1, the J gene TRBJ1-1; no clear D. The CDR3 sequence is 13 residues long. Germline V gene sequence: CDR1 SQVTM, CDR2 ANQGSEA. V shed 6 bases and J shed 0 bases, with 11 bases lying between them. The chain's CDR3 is CSVRRSMNTEAFF. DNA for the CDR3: TGCAGCGTGCGACGGAGTATGAACACTGAAGCTTTCTTT.

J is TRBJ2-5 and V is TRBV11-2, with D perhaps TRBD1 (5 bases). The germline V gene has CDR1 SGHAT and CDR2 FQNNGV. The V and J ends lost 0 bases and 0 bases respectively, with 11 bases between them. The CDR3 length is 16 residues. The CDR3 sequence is CASSLEQAWYQETQYF. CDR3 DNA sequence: TGTGCCAGCAGCTTAGAACAGGCTTGGTACCAAGAGACCCAGTACTTC.

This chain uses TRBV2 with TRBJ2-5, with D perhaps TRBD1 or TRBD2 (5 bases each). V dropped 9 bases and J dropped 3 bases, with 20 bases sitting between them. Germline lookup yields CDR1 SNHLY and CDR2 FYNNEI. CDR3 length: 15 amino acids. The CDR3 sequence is CARNWLEGTEETQYF. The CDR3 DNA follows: TGTGCCAGGAATTGGCTTGAGGGGACGGAAGAGACCCAGTACTTC.